The 20 T cell receptor beta chains below were found in one sample sequenced in a study of blood T cell repertoires in COVID-19. Clones were read by immunoSEQ multiplex PCR, and TCRdb kept only the in-frame ones, dropping some. Of about 110,000 clones listed, about 75% were seen once; the top ten hold roughly 16%. Sequencing was carried out using peripheral blood. Source of these receptors: a woman over 75 with active or convalescent COVID-19.

The chain recombines TRBV2 with TRBJ2-7, with D perhaps matching TRBD2 (6 bases). CDR1 is SNHLY and CDR2 is FYNNEI in the germline V gene. V lost 2 bases and J 6 bases, leaving 11 bases between the germline ends. The CDR3 length is 13 residues. The CDR3 loop is CASSETGVGEQYF. CDR3 nucleotide sequence: TGTGCCAGCAGTGAAACGGGAGTAGGCGAGCAGTACTTC.

The rearrangement uses TRBV28 and TRBJ1-5, with a tentative D call TRBD1 (5 bases). Germline CDR1 and CDR2: MDHEN and SYDVKM. Between the trimmed V and J ends, which lost 2 bases and 5 bases, there was a span of 16 bases. This CDR3 has 16 amino acids. DNA for the CDR3: TGTGCCAGCAGTTTAACCGTCAGGGCCGCCGATCAGCCCCAGCATTTT. This encodes CASSLTVRAADQPQHF. The full variable domain, completed using reference TRBV28 and TRBJ1-5, is DVKVTQSSRYLVKRTGEKVFLECVQDMDHENMFWYRQDPGLGLRLIYFSYDVKMKEKGDIPEGYSVSREKKERFSLILESASTNQTSMYLCASSLTVRAADQPQHFGDGTRLSIL.

The J gene is TRBJ2-3, the V gene TRBV18; 10 nucleotides line up with TRBD1. CDR1 and CDR2 from the germline V gene are KGHSH and LQKENI. With 5 bases clipped from V and 9 bases from J, the junction kept 17 bases outside the gene matches. CDR3 length equals 17 residues. Here the CDR3 DNA reads TGTGCCAGCTCAGCTCGACAGGGGGCCTTTTTTTCCTCGACGCAGTATTTT. It encodes CASSARQGAFFSSTQYF.

The rearrangement links TRBV5-4 to TRBJ1-3; D is ambiguous. V was clipped by 2 bases and J by 0 bases, with 9 bases between them. The length of the CDR3 is 15 residues. Germline lookup yields CDR1 SGHNT and CDR2 YYREEE (reference sequence). The CDR3 DNA is TGTGCCAGCAGCTTAGAGGGAAACTCTGGAAACACCATATATTTT. Translating gives CASSLEGNSGNTIYF.

CDR3 sequence: CASSWVRLAGGTQQETQYF. CDR3 DNA: TGCGCCAGCAGCTGGGTTAGACTAGCGGGAGGTACCCAGCAAGAGACCCAGTACTTC. The chain couples TRBV5-1 to TRBJ2-5, with TRBD2 identical over 13 bases. V was pared by 3 bases and J by 2 bases, with 13 bases of the junction left unmatched. This CDR3 is built from 19 residues. The V gene's germline CDR1 is SGHRS and CDR2 YFSETQ.

V usage is TRBV12-5 and J usage is TRBJ1-2; TRBD1 is a possible D gene (6 bases). This CDR3 region has 13 residues. The V and J ends lost 5 bases and 8 bases respectively, with 15 bases between them. Germline V gene sequence: CDR1 LGHNT, CDR2 FRNRAP. The CDR3 loop reads CASGPGPGGGYTF. CDR3 nucleotide sequence: TGTGCTAGTGGTCCGGGTCCGGGGGGCGGCTACACCTTC.

This clone appeared once. This chain joins TRBV7-9 and TRBJ1-1; D is undetermined. Germline CDR1 SEHNR, CDR2 FQNEAQ (reference sequence). Trimming cost V 5 bases and J 1 base, with 11 bases left between them. The CDR3 has 14 amino acids. The CDR3 loop reads CASSPSLENTEAFF. As DNA, the CDR3 is TGTGCCAGCAGCCCCTCGTTAGAGAACACTGAAGCTTTCTTT.

The V gene is TRBV28, the J gene TRBJ2-5, with TRBD1 matching over 7 bases. The length of the CDR3 is 14 residues. V dropped 7 bases and J dropped 1; count of bases not matched to a gene: 6. Per germline, CDR1 MDHEN and CDR2 SYDVKM. The CDR3 is CASTRDRLQETQYF. The CDR3 DNA sequence: TGTGCCAGCACCCGGGACAGACTCCAAGAGACCCAGTACTTC.

The genes are TRBV4-1 and TRBJ2-7, with 9 positions matching TRBD1. Looked up from germline, CDR1 is MGHRA and CDR2 is YSYEKL. The CDR3 runs 15 residues. Trimming removed 5 bases from V and 5 bases from J; junction bases left unmatched: 10. The chain's CDR3 is CASSWTGQGPHEQYF. The CDR3 nucleotides are TGCGCCAGCAGCTGGACGGGACAGGGCCCGCACGAGCAGTACTTC.

The chain couples TRBV19 to TRBJ1-1; 11 bases fit TRBD1. Per germline, CDR1 LNHDA and CDR2 SQIVND (reference sequence). V lost 3 bases to trimming and J lost 5 bases; unmatched junction nucleotides: 5. The CDR3 covers 15 residues. The CDR3 is CASSMLDRGQTEAFF. The CDR3 DNA reads as TGTGCCAGTAGTATGTTGGACAGGGGGCAAACTGAAGCTTTCTTT.

This clone was seen only a few times. The chain has TRBV28 and TRBJ1-1; 8 positions match TRBD1. Germline values: CDR1 MDHEN, CDR2 SYDVKM. V lost 3 bases and J lost 4; bases outside the gene matches: 13. This CDR3 region has 17 residues. In DNA form, the CDR3 reads TGTGCCAGCAGTTTTGAATCGGCAGGGGGCAGGGTCACTGAAGCTTTCTTT. It encodes CASSFESAGGRVTEAFF.

The chain couples TRBV6-5 to TRBJ2-1; D ambiguous. V was cut by 0 bases and J by 2 bases, with 11 bases left in between. This CDR3 comprises 16 residues. Germline V lookup: CDR1 MNHEY, CDR2 SVGAGI. CDR3 loop: CASSYSIILAYNEQFF. The CDR3 DNA follows: TGTGCCAGCAGTTACTCGATAATCCTAGCCTACAATGAGCAGTTCTTC.

The CDR3 sequence is CATSRDPFYEQYF. DNA for the CDR3: TGTGCCACCAGCAGAGATCCCTTCTACGAGCAGTACTTC. V is TRBV15 and J is TRBJ2-7; D is undetermined. The germline V gene encodes CDR1 LNHNV and CDR2 YYDKDF (reference sequence). The CDR3 is 13 amino acids. V was clipped by 0 bases and J by 3 bases, with 6 bases between them.

The V call is TRBV9, the J call TRBJ2-1; 15 nucleotides match TRBD2. This CDR3 spans 16 amino acids. Germline trimming cut 4 bases from V and 4 bases from J; bases unmatched to any gene: 3. Germline values: CDR1 SGDLS, CDR2 YYNGEE. The CDR3 is CASSRTSGREYNEQFF. For the CDR3, the DNA is TGTGCCAGCAGCAGGACTAGCGGGAGGGAGTACAATGAGCAGTTCTTC.

The chain links TRBV5-4 to TRBJ2-3, with D perhaps TRBD2 (5 bases). Germline-derived CDR1 and CDR2 are SGHNT and YYREEE (reference sequence). The length of the CDR3 is 17 residues. Trimming pared 4 bases from V and 0 bases from J, leaving 18 bases between. CDR3 coding DNA: TGTGCCAGCAGCCCCAGTGGGAGTGTCGCTAGCACAGATACGCAGTATTTT. Translation gives CASSPSGSVASTDTQYF.

The V call is TRBV6-2 or TRBV6-3, the J call TRBJ2-1, with D maybe TRBD1 (5 bases). CDR1 is MNHEY, CDR2 SVGEGT, per germline. Trimming pared 2 bases from V and 16 bases from J, leaving 15 bases between. The CDR3 contains 12 residues. CDR3 loop: CASSYLLAGLFF. The DNA of the CDR3 is TGTGCCAGCAGTTACCTATTGGCAGGGCTCTTCTTC.

This chain uses TRBV5-1 with TRBJ2-1, with 10 bases fitting TRBD2. The CDR3 covers 15 residues. With V trimmed by 4 bases and J by 2 bases, 3 bases remained unmatched. From germline, CDR1 is SGHRS and CDR2 YFSETQ. The CDR3: CASSRTSGTYNEQFF. CDR3 DNA sequence: TGCGCCAGCAGCAGAACTAGCGGGACCTACAATGAGCAGTTCTTC.

The V and J genes are TRBV18 and TRBJ2-1; weak D call: TRBD2 (6 bases). Looked up from germline, CDR1 is KGHSH and CDR2 is LQKENI. The length of the CDR3 is 14 residues. V was pared by 2 bases and J by 3 bases, with 8 bases between. The CDR3 loop is CASSPGGNYNEQFF. CDR3 DNA: TGTGCCAGCTCACCAGGGGGGAACTACAATGAGCAGTTCTTC.

The CDR3 sequence is CASSSLQGRNTEAFF. The CDR3 nucleotides read TGCGCCAGCAGCTCTTTACAGGGACGCAACACTGAAGCTTTCTTT. The chain recombines TRBV5-1 with TRBJ1-1, with D maybe TRBD1 (6 bases). The germline V and J ends were trimmed by 3 bases and 2 bases, with 14 bases remaining between them. CDR1 SGHRS and CDR2 YFSETQ come from the germline V gene. The CDR3 runs to 15 residues.

The chain combines TRBV5-1 with TRBJ1-1; D may be TRBD1 (5 bases). V was shortened by 0 bases and J by 4 bases, with 10 bases between the two germline ends. The CDR3 extends over 14 amino acids. Germline assignment: CDR1 SGHRS and CDR2 YFSETQ. The CDR3 loop reads CASSLAHQGTEAFF. As DNA, the CDR3 is TGCGCCAGCAGCTTGGCCCATCAGGGCACTGAAGCTTTCTTT.